Listed here are 16 T cell receptor beta chains from one sample, sequenced in a study of vaccination and CD4 T cells after COVID-19. These receptors' targets are unknown. Stated treatment: approximately nine-day PBMC culture with coronavirus spike peptide pools or control peptides (ViraFEST assay). Sequencing of DNA taken from cultured CD4+ T cells relied on the Oncomine TCR Beta short-read assay. MiXCR was run by TCRdb on the PCR reads, yielding one entry per CDR3 protein. The sample lists around 9,000 distinct CDR3 sequences, around 57% occurring once. Sequenced input: CD4+ T cells from blood, cultured in vitro. The source of these receptors is a human donor who had recovered from COVID-19.

For this clonotype: Since a much larger clone is just one base distant, this may be a read error. The chain combines TRBV19 with TRBJ1-2, with D perhaps matching TRBD1 (6 bases). This CDR3 has 15 residues. CDR1 LNHDA and CDR2 SQIVND come from the germline V gene (reference sequence). V gave up 5 bases and J gave up 4 bases, with 17 bases separating them. The CDR3 loop reads CASSAGRQVAYGYTF. Written as DNA, the CDR3 is TGTGCCAGTAGTGCAGGGAGACAGGTAGCCTATGGCTACACCTTC.

In this sample, this clonotype turned up a few times. The chain has TRBV15 and TRBJ1-2, with no clear D. Trimming took off 1 base at V and 7 bases at J, with 7 bases between the two ends. CDR1 is LNHNV and CDR2 is YYDKDF in the germline V gene (reference sequence). The CDR3 length is 12 residues. The CDR3 sequence: CATSRAESGYTF. In nucleotides, the CDR3 is TGTGCCACCAGCAGAGCGGAGAGTGGCTACACCTTC.

In its sample, this clonotype was seen a few times. The J gene is TRBJ2-5, the V gene TRBV24-1, with D perhaps matching TRBD1 or TRBD2 (5 bases each). The CDR3 is 15 residues long. The germline V gene has CDR1 KGHDR and CDR2 SFDVKD. The germline V and J ends were trimmed by 9 bases and 3 bases, with 19 bases remaining between them. The CDR3 is CATQWSRDGEETQYF. CDR3 bases: TGTGCCACCCAGTGGTCCCGGGACGGAGAAGAGACCCAGTACTTC.

This clonotype appeared a few times. The chain is built from TRBV20-1 and TRBJ1-1; perhaps TRBD1 as D (6 bases). V lost 6 bases, J lost 10 bases, and 21 bases lay in between. Germline V lookup: CDR1 DFQATT, CDR2 SNEGSKA (reference sequence). This CDR3 contains 13 residues. CDR3 sequence reads: CSAYGGGGVGAFF. As DNA, the CDR3 is TGCAGTGCATACGGAGGGGGTGGGGTAGGAGCTTTCTTT.

A few counts support this clonotype. The chain uses TRBV5-4 and TRBJ1-1, with a possible D match to TRBD1 (6 bases). The ends were cut back, 4 bases at V and 0 bases at J, with 13 bases in the middle. CDR1 is SGHNT, CDR2 YYREEE, per germline (reference sequence). There are 15 residues in the CDR3. The CDR3 loop is CASSRGGTLNTEAFF. CDR3 DNA sequence: TGTGCCAGCAGCAGAGGCGGGACATTGAACACTGAAGCTTTCTTT. The full variable domain, its missing parts supplied by reference TRBV5-4 and TRBJ1-1, is ETGVTQSPTHLIKTRGQQVTLRCSSQSGHNTVSWYQQALGQGPQFIFQYYREEENGRGNFPPRFSGLQFPNYSSELNVNALELDDSALYLCASSRGGTLNTEAFFGQGTRLTVV.

This clonotype was seen a handful of times. The genes are TRBV20-1 and TRBJ2-3; D may be TRBD2 (6 bases). The CDR3 contains 15 residues. With 3 bases removed from V and 2 bases from J, the gap between germline ends came to 15 bases. Germline V gives CDR1 DFQATT, CDR2 SNEGSKA (reference sequence). CDR3 region: CSASRLRDSTDTQYF. In nucleotides, the CDR3 is TGCAGTGCTAGTAGACTGAGGGACTCCACAGATACGCAGTATTTT.

The V and J genes are TRBV5-1 and TRBJ1-1, with D unclear. The CDR3 totals 13 residues. Germline V gene data show CDR1 as SGHRS and CDR2 as YFSETQ. V lost 0 bases and J 2 bases, leaving 5 bases between the germline ends. The DNA of the CDR3 is TGCGCCAGCAGCTTGGTGTTTAACACTGAAGCTTTCTTT. It specifies CASSLVFNTEAFF.

This clonotype was counted a few times. The chain joins TRBV25-1 to TRBJ1-1; D is uncertain. The CDR3 loop spans 17 amino acids. V lost 0 bases and J 0 bases, leaving 14 bases between the germline ends. CDR1 MGHDK and CDR2 SYGVNS come from the germline V gene. CDR3 region: CASSEYIRPGVNTEAFF. The CDR3, as DNA: TGTGCCAGCAGTGAATATATTCGTCCAGGAGTGAACACTGAAGCTTTCTTT.

This chain connects TRBV20-1 to TRBJ1-1, with D perhaps matching TRBD1 (5 bases). Germline CDR1 and CDR2: DFQATT and SNEGSKA (reference sequence). The CDR3 is 14 residues long. Trimming took 8 bases from V and 1 from J, leaving 17 bases between them. The CDR3 region has the DNA TGCAGTTCCAGACATCGCGGACAGAACACTGAAGCTTTCTTT. Translating gives CSSRHRGQNTEAFF.

V gene TRBV6-1 combines with J gene TRBJ1-5; TRBD1 agrees at 9 bases. Per germline, CDR1 MNHNS and CDR2 SASEGT. The CDR3 loop spans 16 amino acids. Trimming removed 5 bases from V and 3 bases from J; junction bases left unmatched: 8. The CDR3 DNA reads TGTGCCAGCAGTACGAGGACAGGGGCTTCCAATCAGCCCCAGCATTTT. Its protein product is CASSTRTGASNQPQHF.

The rearrangement joins TRBV20-1 to TRBJ1-2, with D perhaps TRBD1 (5 bases). The V gene's germline CDR1 is DFQATT and CDR2 SNEGSKA (reference sequence). The CDR3 spans 17 residues. Trimming stripped 3 bases from V and 6 bases from J, with 26 bases between. The CDR3 spells CSASADGTWGGGDGYTF. CDR3 nucleotide sequence: TGCAGTGCTAGTGCCGACGGAACGTGGGGCGGGGGGGATGGCTACACCTTC.

This clonotype appeared a few times. This sequence joins TRBV29-1 and TRBJ1-2; D unclear. The CDR3 extends over 13 amino acids. Between the trimmed V and J ends, which lost 7 bases and 5 bases, there was a span of 17 bases. From germline, CDR1 is SQVTM and CDR2 ANQGSEA. The CDR3 region has the DNA TGCAGCGCTGCGCGGGGATCGGGGTATGGCTACACCTTC. Its protein product is CSAARGSGYGYTF. Full variable domain (missing parts from reference TRBV29-1 and TRBJ1-2): SAVISQKPSRDICQRGTSLTIQCQVDSQVTMMFWYRQQPGQSLTLIATANQGSEATYESGFVIDKFPISRPNLTFSTLTVSNMSPEDSSIYLCSAARGSGYGYTFGSGTRLTVV.

The rearrangement joins TRBV20-1 to TRBJ2-6, with D hard to call. Between the trimmed V and J ends, which lost 2 bases and 0 bases, there was a span of 5 bases. The CDR3 has 14 amino acids. CDR1 is DFQATT, CDR2 SNEGSKA, per germline (reference sequence). CDR3 coding DNA: TGCAGTGCTAGATCACACTCTGGGGCCAACGTCCTGACTTTC. Its translation: CSARSHSGANVLTF.

By share of the sample, this clonotype is medium-sized (0.01 to 0.1%). The chain employs TRBV11-3 and TRBJ2-7, with 9 bases aligning to TRBD2. Germline-derived CDR1 and CDR2 are SGHNT and YENEEA. The ends lost 2 bases at V and 2 bases at J; junction bases unmatched: 10. The CDR3 spans 17 residues. CDR3 coding DNA: TGTGCCAGCAGCTTAATTGGGTCGGCTAGCGGGACCTACGAGCAGTACTTC. Protein product: CASSLIGSASGTYEQYF.

This rearrangement joins TRBV21-1 to TRBJ2-3; the tabulated D call, TRBD1, remains unverified against the DNA. TRBV21-1 is described as a pseudogene. The CDR3 contains 16 residues. This CDR3 is CASSKDRQGPTDTQYF. CDR3 nucleotide sequence: TGTGCCAGCAGCAAAGACCGACAGGGCCCCACAGATACGCAGTATTTT.

This clonotype has a handful of counts. This sequence joins TRBV24-1 and TRBJ2-2; 9 bases are a match to TRBD1. Germline V gene data show CDR1 as KGHDR and CDR2 as SFDVKD. The CDR3 has 15 residues. V gave up 2 bases and J gave up 6 bases; unmatched junction bases: 3. The CDR3 nucleotides are TGTGCCACCAGTGATTCGGGACAGGGAGCCGGGGAGCTGTTTTTT. Protein: CATSDSGQGAGELFF.